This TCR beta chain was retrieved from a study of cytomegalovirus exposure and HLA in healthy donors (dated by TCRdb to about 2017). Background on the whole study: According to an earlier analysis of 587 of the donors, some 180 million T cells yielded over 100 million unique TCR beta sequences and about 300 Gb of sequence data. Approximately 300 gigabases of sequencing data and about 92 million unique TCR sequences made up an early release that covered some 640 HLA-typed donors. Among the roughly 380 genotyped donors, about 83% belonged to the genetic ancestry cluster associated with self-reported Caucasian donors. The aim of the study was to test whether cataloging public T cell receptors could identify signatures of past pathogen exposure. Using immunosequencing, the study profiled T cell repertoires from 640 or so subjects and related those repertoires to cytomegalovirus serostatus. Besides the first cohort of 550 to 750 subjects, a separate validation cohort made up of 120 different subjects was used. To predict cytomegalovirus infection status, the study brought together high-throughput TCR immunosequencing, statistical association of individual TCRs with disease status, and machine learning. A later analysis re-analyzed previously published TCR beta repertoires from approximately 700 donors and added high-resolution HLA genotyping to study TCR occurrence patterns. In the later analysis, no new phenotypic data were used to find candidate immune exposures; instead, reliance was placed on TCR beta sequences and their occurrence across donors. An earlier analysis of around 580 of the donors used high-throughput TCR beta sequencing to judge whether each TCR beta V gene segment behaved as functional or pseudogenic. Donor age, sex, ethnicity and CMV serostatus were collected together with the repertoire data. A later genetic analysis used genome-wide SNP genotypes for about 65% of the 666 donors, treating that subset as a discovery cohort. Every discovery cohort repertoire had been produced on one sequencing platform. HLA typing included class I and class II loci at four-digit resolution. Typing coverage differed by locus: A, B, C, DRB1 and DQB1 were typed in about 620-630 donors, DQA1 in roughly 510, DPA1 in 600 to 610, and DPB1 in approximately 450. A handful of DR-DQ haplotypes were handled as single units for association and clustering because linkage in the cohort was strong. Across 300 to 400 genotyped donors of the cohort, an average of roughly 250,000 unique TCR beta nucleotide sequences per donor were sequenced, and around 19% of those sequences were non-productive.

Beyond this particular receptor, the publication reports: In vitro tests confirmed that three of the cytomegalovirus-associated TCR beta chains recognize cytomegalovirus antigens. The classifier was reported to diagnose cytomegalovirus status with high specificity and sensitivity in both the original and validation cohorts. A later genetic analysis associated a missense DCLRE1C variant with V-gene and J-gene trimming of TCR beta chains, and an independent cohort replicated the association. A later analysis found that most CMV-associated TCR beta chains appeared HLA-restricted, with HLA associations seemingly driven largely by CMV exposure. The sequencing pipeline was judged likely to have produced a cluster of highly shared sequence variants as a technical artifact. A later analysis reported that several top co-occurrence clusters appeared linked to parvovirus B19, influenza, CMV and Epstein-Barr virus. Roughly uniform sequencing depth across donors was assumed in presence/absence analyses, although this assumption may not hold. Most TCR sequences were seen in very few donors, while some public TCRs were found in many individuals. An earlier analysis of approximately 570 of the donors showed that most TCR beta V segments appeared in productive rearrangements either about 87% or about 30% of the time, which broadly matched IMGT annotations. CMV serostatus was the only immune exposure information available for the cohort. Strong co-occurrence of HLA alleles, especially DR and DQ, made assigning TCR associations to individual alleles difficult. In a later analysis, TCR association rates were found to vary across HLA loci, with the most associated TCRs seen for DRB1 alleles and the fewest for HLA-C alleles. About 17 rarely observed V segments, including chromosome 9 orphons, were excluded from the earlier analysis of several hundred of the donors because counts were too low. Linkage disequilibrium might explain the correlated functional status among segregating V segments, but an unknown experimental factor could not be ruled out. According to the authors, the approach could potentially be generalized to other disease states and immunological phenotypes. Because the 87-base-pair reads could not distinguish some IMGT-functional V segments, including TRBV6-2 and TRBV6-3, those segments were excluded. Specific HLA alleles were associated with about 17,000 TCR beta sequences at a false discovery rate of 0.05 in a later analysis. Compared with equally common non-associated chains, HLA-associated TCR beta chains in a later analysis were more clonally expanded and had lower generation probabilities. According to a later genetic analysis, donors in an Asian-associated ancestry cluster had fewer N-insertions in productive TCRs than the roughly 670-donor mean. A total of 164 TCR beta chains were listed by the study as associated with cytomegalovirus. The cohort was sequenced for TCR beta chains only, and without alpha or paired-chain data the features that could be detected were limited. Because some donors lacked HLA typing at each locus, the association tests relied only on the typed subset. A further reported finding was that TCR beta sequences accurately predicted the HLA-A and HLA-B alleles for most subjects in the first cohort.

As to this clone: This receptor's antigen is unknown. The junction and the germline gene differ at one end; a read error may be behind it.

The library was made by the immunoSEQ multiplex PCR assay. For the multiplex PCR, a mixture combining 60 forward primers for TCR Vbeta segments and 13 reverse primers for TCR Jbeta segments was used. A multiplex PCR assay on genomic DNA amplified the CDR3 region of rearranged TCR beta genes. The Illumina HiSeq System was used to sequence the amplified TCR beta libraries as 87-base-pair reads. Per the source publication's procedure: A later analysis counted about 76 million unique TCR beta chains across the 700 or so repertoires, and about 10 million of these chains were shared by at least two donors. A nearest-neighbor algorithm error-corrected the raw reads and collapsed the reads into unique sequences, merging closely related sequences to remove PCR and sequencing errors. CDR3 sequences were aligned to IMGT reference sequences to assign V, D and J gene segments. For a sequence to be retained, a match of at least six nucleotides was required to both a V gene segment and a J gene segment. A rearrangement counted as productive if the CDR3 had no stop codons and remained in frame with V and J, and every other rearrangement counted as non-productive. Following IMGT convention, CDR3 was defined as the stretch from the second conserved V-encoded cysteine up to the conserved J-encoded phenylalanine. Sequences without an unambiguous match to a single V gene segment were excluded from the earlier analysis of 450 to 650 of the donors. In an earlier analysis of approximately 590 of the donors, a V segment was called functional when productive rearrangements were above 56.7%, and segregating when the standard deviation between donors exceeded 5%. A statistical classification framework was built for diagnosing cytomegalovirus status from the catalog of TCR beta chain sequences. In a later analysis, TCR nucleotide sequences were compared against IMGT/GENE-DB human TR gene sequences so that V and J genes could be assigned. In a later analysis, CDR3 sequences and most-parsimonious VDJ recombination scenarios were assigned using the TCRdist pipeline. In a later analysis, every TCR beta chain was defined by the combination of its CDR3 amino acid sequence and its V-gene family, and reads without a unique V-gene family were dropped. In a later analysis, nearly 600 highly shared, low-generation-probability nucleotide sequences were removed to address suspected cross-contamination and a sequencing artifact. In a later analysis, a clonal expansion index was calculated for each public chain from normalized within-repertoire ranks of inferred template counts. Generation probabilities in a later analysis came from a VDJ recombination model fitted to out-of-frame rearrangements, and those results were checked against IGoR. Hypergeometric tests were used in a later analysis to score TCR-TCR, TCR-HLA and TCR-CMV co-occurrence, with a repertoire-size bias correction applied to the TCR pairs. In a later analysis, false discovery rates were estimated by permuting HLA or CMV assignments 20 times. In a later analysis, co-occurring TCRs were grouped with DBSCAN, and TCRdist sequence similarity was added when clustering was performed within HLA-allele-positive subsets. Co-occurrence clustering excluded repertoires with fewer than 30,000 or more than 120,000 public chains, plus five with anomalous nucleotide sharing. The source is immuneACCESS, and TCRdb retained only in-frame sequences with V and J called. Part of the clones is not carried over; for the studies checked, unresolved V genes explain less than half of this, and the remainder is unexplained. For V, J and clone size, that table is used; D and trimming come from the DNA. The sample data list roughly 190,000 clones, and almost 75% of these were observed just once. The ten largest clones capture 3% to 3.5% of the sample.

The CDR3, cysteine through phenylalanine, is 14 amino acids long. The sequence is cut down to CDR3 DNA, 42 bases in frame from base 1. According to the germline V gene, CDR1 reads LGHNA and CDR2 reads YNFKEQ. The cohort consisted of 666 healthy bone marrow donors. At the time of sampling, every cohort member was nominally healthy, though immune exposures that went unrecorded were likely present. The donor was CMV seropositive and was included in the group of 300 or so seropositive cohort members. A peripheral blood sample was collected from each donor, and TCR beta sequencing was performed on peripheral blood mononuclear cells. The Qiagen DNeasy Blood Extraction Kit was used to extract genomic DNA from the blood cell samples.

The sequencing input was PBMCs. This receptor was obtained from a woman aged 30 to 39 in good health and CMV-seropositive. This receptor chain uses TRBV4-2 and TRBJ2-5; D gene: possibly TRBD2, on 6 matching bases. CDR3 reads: CAGSQGTVQETQYF. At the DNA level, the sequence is TGTGCCGGCAGCCAAGGGACTGTCCAAGAGACCCAGTACTTC.